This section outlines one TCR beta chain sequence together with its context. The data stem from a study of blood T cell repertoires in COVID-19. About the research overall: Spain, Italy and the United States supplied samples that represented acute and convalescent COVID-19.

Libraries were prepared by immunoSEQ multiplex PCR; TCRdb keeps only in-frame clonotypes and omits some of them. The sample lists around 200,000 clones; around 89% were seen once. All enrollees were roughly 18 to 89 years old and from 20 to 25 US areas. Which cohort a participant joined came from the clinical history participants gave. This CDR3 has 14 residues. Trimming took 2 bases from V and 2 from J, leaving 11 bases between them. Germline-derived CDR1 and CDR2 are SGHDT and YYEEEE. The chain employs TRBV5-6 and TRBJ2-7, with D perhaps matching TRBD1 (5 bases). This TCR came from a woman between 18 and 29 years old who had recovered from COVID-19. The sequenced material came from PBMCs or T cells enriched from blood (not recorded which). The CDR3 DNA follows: TGTGCCAGCAGCTTCCTCGACAGTACCTACGAGCAGTACTTC. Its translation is CASSFLDSTYEQYF.